This T cell receptor beta chain was identified during a study of blood T cell repertoires in COVID-19. Study background: The United States, Italy and Spain provided the acute and convalescent COVID-19 samples.

The CDR3 runs 11 residues. Germline V lookup: CDR1 MNHEY, CDR2 SVGAGI. V dropped 7 bases and J dropped 10 bases, with 13 bases sitting between them. Per the study methods: Estimation of nucleated cell counts was performed using reference gene primer amplification. The table came from immunoSEQ multiplex PCR; TCRdb's copy has only in-frame clones and leaves some out. D and trimming were read from the DNA, whereas the V and J calls and clone size are those reported in that table. The sample shows 65,000 to 90,000 clones, 80% to 90% of them seen only once. This sequence originates from a man aged 45-65 years with acute or convalescent COVID-19. The gene calls are TRBV6-5 and TRBJ1-1; D unresolved. Material: peripheral blood. In DNA form, the CDR3 reads TGTGCCAGCATCCTCTCGCGGGGAGCTTTCTTT. The encoded protein is CASILSRGAFF.